Listed below are T cell receptor beta chains from one sample, sequenced in a study of blood T cell repertoires in COVID-19. Assay: immunoSEQ multiplex PCR; the TCRdb copy retains only in-frame clones and omits some. The sample contains 98,000 or so clones, about four fifths of which appear only once. Source material: peripheral blood. The receptor source for this set is a woman of 80 years or more with active or convalescent COVID-19. The CDR3 runs from the conserved cysteine through the conserved F or W. D genes are given only for firm matches. Expanded clones are given a class, and other clones once, few, many or no size at all.

cdr3_aa: CASSLLEYEQYF
cdr3_nt: TGTGCCAGCAGCTTACTGGAGTACGAGCAGTACTTC
clone_size: .
v_call: TRBV7-2
d_call: .
j_call: TRBJ2-7

cdr3_aa: CASSPMSSGQQETQYF
cdr3_nt: TGTGCCAGCAGCCCTATGTCTAGCGGACAACAAGAGACCCAGTACTTC
clone_size: .
v_call: TRBV4-2
d_call: TRBD2
j_call: TRBJ2-5

cdr3_aa: CASSEDIRLETQYF
cdr3_nt: TGTGCCAGCAGTGAAGATATTCGTCTAGAGACCCAGTACTTC
clone_size: .
v_call: TRBV6-1
d_call: .
j_call: TRBJ2-5

cdr3_aa: CAIRKGTANSPLHF
cdr3_nt: TGTGCCATCAGAAAAGGGACAGCCAATTCACCCCTCCACTTT
clone_size: .
v_call: TRBV10-3
d_call: TRBD1
j_call: TRBJ1-6

cdr3_aa: CATSDLETFDRGNLYNEQFF
cdr3_nt: TGTGCCACCAGTGATTTGGAGACTTTTGACAGGGGTAATTTGTACAATGAGCAGTTCTTC
clone_size: .
v_call: TRBV24-1
d_call: TRBD1
j_call: TRBJ2-1

cdr3_aa: CSVEFGSYGYTF
cdr3_nt: TGCAGCGTTGAATTCGGTAGCTATGGCTACACCTTC
clone_size: once
v_call: TRBV29-1
d_call: .
j_call: TRBJ1-2

cdr3_aa: CASTLQGHNEQFF
cdr3_nt: TGTGCCAGCACCCTACAGGGGCACAATGAGCAGTTCTTC
clone_size: .
v_call: TRBV6-5
d_call: TRBD1
j_call: TRBJ2-1

cdr3_aa: CASSIAPRGNYGYTF
cdr3_nt: TGTGCCAGTAGTATAGCGCCCCGAGGGAACTATGGCTACACCTTC
clone_size: few
v_call: TRBV19
d_call: .
j_call: TRBJ1-2

cdr3_aa: CASKTGTSNQPQHF
cdr3_nt: TGTGCCAGCAAGACAGGGACTAGCAATCAGCCCCAGCATTTT
clone_size: .
v_call: TRBV6-1
d_call: TRBD1
j_call: TRBJ1-5

cdr3_aa: CASSIDRRSLAGASSYNEQFF
cdr3_nt: TGTGCCAGTAGTATAGATCGACGGAGCCTAGCGGGAGCAAGCTCCTACAATGAGCAGTTCTTC
clone_size: .
v_call: TRBV19
d_call: TRBD2
j_call: TRBJ2-1

cdr3_aa: CASSPWEGTGPEAFF
cdr3_nt: TGTGCCAGCAGCCCGTGGGAGGGGACCGGTCCTGAAGCTTTCTTT
clone_size: .
v_call: TRBV11-2
d_call: .
j_call: TRBJ1-1

cdr3_aa: CASSKGQGGYGANVLTF
cdr3_nt: TGTGCCAGTAGTAAGGGACAGGGGGGGTATGGGGCCAACGTCCTGACTTTC
clone_size: .
v_call: TRBV19
d_call: TRBD1
j_call: TRBJ2-6

cdr3_aa: CAWSAQGNGYTF
cdr3_nt: TGTGCCTGGAGTGCACAGGGTAATGGCTACACCTTC
clone_size: many
v_call: TRBV30
d_call: .
j_call: TRBJ1-2

cdr3_aa: CASSGAFGTNEKLFF
cdr3_nt: TGCGCCAGCAGCGGTGCCTTCGGAACTAATGAAAAACTGTTTTTT
clone_size: .
v_call: TRBV5-1
d_call: .
j_call: TRBJ1-4

cdr3_aa: CASVQPPGITF
cdr3_nt: TGTGCCAGCGTCCAACCCCCGGGAATCACCTTC
clone_size: once
v_call: TRBV28
d_call: .
j_call: TRBJ1-2

cdr3_aa: CASSPETSTQYF
cdr3_nt: TGCGCCAGCAGCCCGGAGACGAGTACGCAGTATTTT
clone_size: .
v_call: TRBV5-1
d_call: .
j_call: TRBJ2-3

cdr3_aa: CASSYGENTEAFF
cdr3_nt: TGTGCCAGCAGTTATGGGGAGAATACTGAAGCTTTCTTT
clone_size: .
v_call: TRBV12-3/TRBV12-4
d_call: .
j_call: TRBJ1-1

cdr3_aa: CASSFGGTYGYTF
cdr3_nt: TGTGCCAGCAGTTTTGGAGGGACCTATGGCTACACCTTC
clone_size: .
v_call: TRBV28
d_call: .
j_call: TRBJ1-2

cdr3_aa: CASSRTGELFF
cdr3_nt: TGTGCCAGCAGTCGGACCGGGGAGCTGTTTTTT
clone_size: .
v_call: TRBV6-5
d_call: .
j_call: TRBJ2-2

cdr3_aa: CASSTRQGLNTEAFF
cdr3_nt: TGTGCCAGTAGTACTAGACAGGGATTGAACACTGAAGCTTTCTTT
clone_size: .
v_call: TRBV19
d_call: TRBD1
j_call: TRBJ1-1

cdr3_aa: CASSEQGANTIYF
cdr3_nt: TGTGCCAGCAGCGAACAGGGGGCGAACACCATATATTTT
clone_size: .
v_call: TRBV5-4
d_call: TRBD1
j_call: TRBJ1-3

cdr3_aa: CASSLDRAGASEQFF
cdr3_nt: TGCGCCAGCAGCTTGGATCGGGCGGGAGCTAGTGAGCAGTTCTTC
clone_size: .
v_call: TRBV5-1
d_call: TRBD2
j_call: TRBJ2-1

cdr3_aa: CASSVPGQGKNQPQHF
cdr3_nt: TGTGCCAGCAGTGTACCGGGACAGGGAAAAAATCAGCCCCAGCATTTT
clone_size: .
v_call: TRBV2
d_call: TRBD1
j_call: TRBJ1-5

cdr3_aa: CASSDVLAQRTDTQYF
cdr3_nt: TGTGCCAGCAGTGACGTACTAGCGCAACGCACAGATACGCAGTATTTT
clone_size: .
v_call: TRBV6-2/TRBV6-3
d_call: TRBD2
j_call: TRBJ2-3

cdr3_aa: CASSVDRNTEAFF
cdr3_nt: TGTGCTAGCAGCGTGGACAGGAACACTGAAGCTTTCTTT
clone_size: .
v_call: TRBV7-7
d_call: .
j_call: TRBJ1-1

cdr3_aa: CASSLVGGFDTEAFF
cdr3_nt: TGTGCCAGCAGTTTAGTCGGGGGTTTCGACACTGAAGCTTTCTTT
clone_size: once
v_call: TRBV28
d_call: .
j_call: TRBJ1-1

cdr3_aa: CASSLGQTLNEKLFF
cdr3_nt: TGTGCCAGCAGCTTAGGACAGACTCTAAATGAAAAACTGTTTTTT
clone_size: few
v_call: TRBV11-2
d_call: .
j_call: TRBJ1-4

cdr3_aa: CASSPGTGDPTYEQYF
cdr3_nt: TGTGCCAGCAGCCCAGGGACAGGGGATCCCACCTACGAGCAGTACTTC
clone_size: .
v_call: TRBV5-6
d_call: TRBD1
j_call: TRBJ2-7

cdr3_aa: CASSPNRGIYGYTF
cdr3_nt: TGCGCCAGCAGCCCTAACAGAGGGATCTATGGCTACACCTTC
clone_size: .
v_call: TRBV5-1
d_call: .
j_call: TRBJ1-2

cdr3_aa: CASSLEGGNQPQHF
cdr3_nt: TGCGCCAGCAGCTTGGAGGGGGGGAATCAGCCCCAGCATTTT
clone_size: .
v_call: TRBV5-1
d_call: .
j_call: TRBJ1-5

cdr3_aa: CASSLGVIGTGGRTF
cdr3_nt: TGCGCCAGCAGCTTGGGAGTGATCGGGACAGGGGGTCGTACCTTC
clone_size: .
v_call: TRBV5-1
d_call: TRBD1
j_call: TRBJ1-2

cdr3_aa: CATRDRGPGPQYF
cdr3_nt: TGTGCCACCAGGGACAGGGGGCCGGGGCCCCAGTATTTT
clone_size: .
v_call: TRBV24-1
d_call: TRBD1
j_call: TRBJ2-3

cdr3_aa: CASRQGATYNEQFF
cdr3_nt: TGCGCCAGTCGACAGGGGGCTACCTACAATGAGCAGTTCTTC
clone_size: once
v_call: TRBV10-2
d_call: TRBD1
j_call: TRBJ2-1

cdr3_aa: CAWSAYTSGGPTSSNYGYTF
cdr3_nt: TGTGCCTGGAGTGCATATACGTCCGGCGGGCCAACTTCTTCTAACTATGGCTACACCTTC
clone_size: .
v_call: TRBV30
d_call: .
j_call: TRBJ1-2

cdr3_aa: CASSFRDIFYTGELFF
cdr3_nt: TGTGCCAGCAGCTTCCGGGACATTTTTTACACCGGGGAGCTGTTTTTT
clone_size: .
v_call: TRBV7-8
d_call: .
j_call: TRBJ2-2

cdr3_aa: CASSQGLAGVREQYF
cdr3_nt: TGTGCCAGCAGCCAGGGACTAGCGGGAGTTCGCGAGCAGTACTTC
clone_size: once
v_call: TRBV6-2/TRBV6-3
d_call: TRBD2
j_call: TRBJ2-7

cdr3_aa: CASSHPVGRESPLHF
cdr3_nt: TGCGCCAGCAGCCATCCGGTCGGCAGGGAATCACCCCTCCACTTT
clone_size: .
v_call: TRBV4-1
d_call: .
j_call: TRBJ1-6

cdr3_aa: CASSSIRGQGDQPQHF
cdr3_nt: TGTGCCAGCAGCTCCATTAGGGGACAGGGAGATCAGCCCCAGCATTTT
clone_size: .
v_call: TRBV28
d_call: TRBD1
j_call: TRBJ1-5

cdr3_aa: CASSVGQGNNSPLHF
cdr3_nt: TGCGCCAGCAGCGTGGGACAGGGAAATAATTCACCCCTCCACTTT
clone_size: once
v_call: TRBV5-1
d_call: TRBD1
j_call: TRBJ1-6

cdr3_aa: CATSRDLPNTGELFF
cdr3_nt: TGTGCCACCAGCAGAGATCTCCCGAACACCGGGGAGCTGTTTTTT
clone_size: once
v_call: TRBV15
d_call: .
j_call: TRBJ2-2

cdr3_aa: CASSQTTGTLTF
cdr3_nt: TGTGCCAGCAGCCAAACGACCGGGACTCTCACCTTC
clone_size: .
v_call: TRBV7-3
d_call: .
j_call: TRBJ1-2